This entry features one TCR beta chain sequence. Sequencing was performed with immunoSEQ multiplex PCR; in TCRdb, only in-frame clones are kept and a portion is missing. The data hold approximately 70,000 clones, with roughly 89% observed a single time. From germline, CDR1 is SEHNR and CDR2 FQNEAQ (reference sequence). CDR3 size: 16 residues. V was pared by 0 bases and J by 3 bases, with 14 bases between. The sample originates from a study of control samples from healthy donors and cancer patients. This sequence was found in a man in his fifties or sixties with colorectal cancer. The chain joins TRBV7-9 to TRBJ1-2; TRBD1 is a possible D gene (5 bases). The sample taken for sequencing was PBMCs. The CDR3 nucleotides read TGTGCCAGCAGCTTAGCCCGCAGGGAATCGGACTATGGCTACACCTTC. Translated: CASSLARRESDYGYTF.